The 5 T cell receptor beta chains listed next were all sequenced from one sample in a study of blood T cell repertoires in COVID-19 (dated by TCRdb to about 2020). Libraries were made using the immunoSEQ multiplex PCR assay. Sourced from immuneACCESS, this table was stored by TCRdb with only in-frame sequences that have V and J called. A share of the clones is absent; for the studies checked, an unresolved V gene accounts for under half, and the remainder has no known explanation. The sample records about 41,000 clones, around 81% of which are singletons. Around 40% of the sample is in the top ten clones. Sequencing used peripheral blood. These receptors were taken from a woman older than 75 with acute or convalescent COVID-19.

The chain couples TRBV6-5 to TRBJ1-1; no clear D. CDR3 size: 14 residues. From germline, CDR1 is MNHEY and CDR2 SVGAGI. Trimming stripped 4 bases from V and 4 bases from J, with 13 bases between. Here the CDR3 reads CASSSEGGITEAFF. CDR3 coding DNA: TGTGCCAGCAGTTCCGAGGGAGGGATCACTGAAGCTTTCTTT.

This clone was counted a few times. The chain couples TRBV2 to TRBJ2-3; TRBD2 matches 10 bases. Germline V gene lookup returns CDR1 SNHLY and CDR2 FYNNEI. This CDR3 has 15 amino acids. J lost 4 bases, V lost 7 bases, and 8 bases had no gene match. The CDR3 sequence: CASTPLAGRSDTQYF. In nucleotides, the CDR3 is TGTGCCAGCACCCCACTAGCGGGGAGATCAGATACGCAGTATTTT. Combining the CDR3 with reference TRBV2 and TRBJ2-3 gives the whole variable domain EPEVTQTPSHQVTQMGQEVILRCVPISNHLYFYWYRQILGQKVEFLVSFYNNEISEKSEIFDDQFSVERPDGSNFTLKIRSTKLEDSAMYFCASTPLAGRSDTQYFGPGTRLTVL.

The gene calls are TRBV2 and TRBJ1-6; possible D gene TRBD1, 5 bases. Trimming stripped 3 bases from V and 2 bases from J, with 8 bases between. Germline lookup yields CDR1 SNHLY and CDR2 FYNNEI. The length of the CDR3 is 15 residues. CDR3 DNA sequence: TGTGCCAGCAGTGACGGGGGAACCTATAATTCACCCCTCCACTTT. Its protein is CASSDGGTYNSPLHF.

The chain has TRBV2 and TRBJ1-2; D unresolved. Trimming cost V 4 bases and J 5 bases, with 17 bases left between them. Germline CDR1 is SNHLY and CDR2 is FYNNEI. There are 15 residues in the CDR3. This CDR3 is CASSGGGRTAYGYTF. CDR3 coding DNA: TGTGCCAGCAGTGGCGGCGGGAGAACCGCGTATGGCTACACCTTC. Filled out from reference TRBV2 and TRBJ1-2, the complete variable domain reads EPEVTQTPSHQVTQMGQEVILRCVPISNHLYFYWYRQILGQKVEFLVSFYNNEISEKSEIFDDQFSVERPDGSNFTLKIRSTKLEDSAMYFCASSGGGRTAYGYTFGSGTRLTVV.

V and J are TRBV19 and TRBJ1-1; 8 bases map to TRBD1. The CDR3 has 14 amino acids. The trim removed 7 bases at V and 4 bases at J, leaving 8 bases unmatched. Germline V gene lookup returns CDR1 LNHDA and CDR2 SQIVND (reference sequence). The CDR3 DNA reads TGTGCCAGTACCCCGGACAGGGTACGCACTGAAGCTTTCTTT. This translates into CASTPDRVRTEAFF.